These T cell receptor beta chains were read from a single sample in a study of blood T cell repertoires in COVID-19. Assay used: immunoSEQ multiplex PCR; TCRdb lists only in-frame clones, some missing. The sample contains about 58,000 clones, less than 90% of which appear only once. Sequencing used peripheral blood. The receptors were sampled from a woman aged 65 to 85 with active COVID-19. Both conserved end residues are part of each CDR3. Fields, in order: V gene, D gene, clone size, J gene, CDR3 DNA, CDR3 protein. D genes are given only for firm matches. Size is stated for part of the rows, as once, few or many counts, or as a class when the clone is expanded.

TRBV18	TRBD2	.	TRBJ2-3	TGTGCCAGCTCAGCAAGGACTAGCGGGAGCACAGATACGCAGTATTTT	CASSARTSGSTDTQYF
TRBV9	TRBD2	.	TRBJ2-5	TGTGCCAGCAGCGTTGGGCTAGCGGAGAACCAAGAGACCCAGTACTTC	CASSVGLAENQETQYF
TRBV20-1	TRBD2	few	TRBJ2-7	TGCAGTGCTAGTATCTCTAGCGGGAGCTTCTACGAGCAGTACTTC	CSASISSGSFYEQYF
TRBV6-5	TRBD1	.	TRBJ1-2	TGTGCCAGCAGCAGCCAGGGGGATAACTATGGCTACACCTTC	CASSSQGDNYGYTF
TRBV27	.	.	TRBJ2-2	TGTGCCAGCAGTTTCCAGGGCATTACCGGGGAGCTGTTTTTT	CASSFQGITGELFF
TRBV5-5	.	.	TRBJ2-7	TGTGCCAGCAGCTTGGCCGGGCGACTACCTGGCTACGAGCAGTACTTC	CASSLAGRLPGYEQYF
TRBV10-1	.	.	TRBJ2-5	TGCGCCAGCAGTGAGTTTAGAGTTAACCAAGAGACCCAGTACTTC	CASSEFRVNQETQYF
TRBV11-2	TRBD1	.	TRBJ2-1	TGTGCCAGCAGCTGGACAGGGGGGTTTGAGCAGTTCTTC	CASSWTGGFEQFF
TRBV12-5	TRBD1	.	TRBJ1-1	TGTGCTAGTGGTCCTTCCGGGACAGGGGGCACTGAAGCTTTCTTT	CASGPSGTGGTEAFF
TRBV5-1	TRBD2	.	TRBJ2-1	TGCGCCAGCAGCTTGGCCGGAGGGACTAGCGGGAGTATTGAGCAGTTCTTC	CASSLAGGTSGSIEQFF
TRBV28	.	.	TRBJ1-5	TGTGCCAGCACCGATCGGGGGGGGAGCAATCAGCCCCAGCATTTT	CASTDRGGSNQPQHF
TRBV6-6	.	few	TRBJ1-3	TGTGCCAGCAGCCGAGAAGTCTTGGACAGTCGGGGCGGAAACACCATATATTTT	CASSREVLDSRGGNTIYF
TRBV10-1	TRBD2	.	TRBJ2-7	TGCGCCAGCAGTGAGGCGGGGGGGCGTGAGCAGTACTTC	CASSEAGGREQYF
TRBV28	.	.	TRBJ1-4	TGTGCCAGCAGTCCCCCTAGGGGAAAACTGTTTTTT	CASSPPRGKLFF
TRBV11-2	.	.	TRBJ2-7	TGTGCCAGCAGCTTAGTTAGGGGCGAGCAGTACTTC	CASSLVRGEQYF
TRBV19	.	.	TRBJ1-5	TGTGCCAGTAATGGAGGGAATCAGCCCCAGCATTTT	CASNGGNQPQHF
TRBV5-1	TRBD2	few	TRBJ2-1	TGCGCCAGCAGCTTGGTGGCTAGCGGTGACAATGAGCAGTTCTTC	CASSLVASGDNEQFF
TRBV10-3	TRBD1	.	TRBJ1-5	TGTGCCATCAGTGGACAGGGCCCGGTTGATCAGCCCCAGCATTTT	CAISGQGPVDQPQHF
TRBV2	.	.	TRBJ1-2	TGTGCCAGCACAGGGGACACCACTAACTATGGCTACACCTTC	CASTGDTTNYGYTF
TRBV5-5	.	.	TRBJ1-1	TGTGCCAGCAGCTTAACCGACAGCCTTTACACTGAAGCTTTCTTT	CASSLTDSLYTEAFF
TRBV19	.	.	TRBJ1-5	TGTGCCAGTAGTATAGAACAGTACCAAATGTATAGCAATCAGCCCCAGCATTTT	CASSIEQYQMYSNQPQHF
TRBV7-2	TRBD1	.	TRBJ1-1	TGTGCCAGCAGCCTCCGGACAGGATCGAACACTGAAGCTTTCTTT	CASSLRTGSNTEAFF
TRBV3-1/TRBV3-2	.	.	TRBJ1-1	TGTGCCAGCAGCCAAGATCGGCAGGGAGGAGGCACTGAAGCTTTCTTT	CASSQDRQGGGTEAFF
TRBV5-1	TRBD2	.	TRBJ2-7	TGCGCCAGCAGCTTACAATCAACCGGGACTAGAACCCACGAGCAGTACTTC	CASSLQSTGTRTHEQYF
TRBV5-1	.	.	TRBJ2-5	TGCGCCACCTCGACTGGGAGGGAGACCCAGTACTTC	CATSTGRETQYF
TRBV4-2	TRBD1	.	TRBJ2-4	TGTGCCAGCAGCCAAGGTGATGGGACAGGAAAAAACATTCAGTACTTC	CASSQGDGTGKNIQYF
TRBV10-1	TRBD2	.	TRBJ2-1	TGCGCCAGCAGTGAATTCTCGGGGGGGGAAAGTGAGCAGTTCTTC	CASSEFSGGESEQFF
TRBV30	.	.	TRBJ2-2	TGTGCCTGGATAAGGCGGGACCACACCGGGGAGCTGTTTTTT	CAWIRRDHTGELFF
TRBV19	.	.	TRBJ2-5	TGTGCCAGTAGTGCCCAGGGGTCGTATTGGGAGACCCAGTACTTC	CASSAQGSYWETQYF
TRBV5-1	.	.	TRBJ1-2	TGCGCCAGCAGCTTGGCGGGGGGAGAGGGTCTAATGAGCTACACCTTC	CASSLAGGEGLMSYTF
TRBV6-5	TRBD1	.	TRBJ2-2	TGTGCCAGCCAGACAGGGCCAACCGGGGAGCTGTTTTTT	CASQTGPTGELFF
TRBV13	TRBD2	.	TRBJ2-2	TGTGCCAGCAGCCCCGGGACTAGCGGGAACACCGGGGAGCTGTTTTTT	CASSPGTSGNTGELFF
TRBV27	TRBD1	.	TRBJ1-1	TGTGCCAGCAGGATCCCGGGACAGGGGGGGAACACTGAAGCTTTCTTT	CASRIPGQGGNTEAFF
TRBV2	TRBD1	.	TRBJ2-1	TGTGCCAGCAGCTCTGGACAGGAGGCCACCTACAATGAGCAGTTCTTC	CASSSGQEATYNEQFF
TRBV7-3	.	once	TRBJ2-1	TGTGCCAGCAGCTCCTCCGGCTACAATGAGCAGTTCTTC	CASSSSGYNEQFF
TRBV10-3	.	.	TRBJ1-2	TGTGCCATCAGTGAGAGGGGTCTGGGCTATGGCTACACCTTC	CAISERGLGYGYTF
TRBV2	TRBD1	.	TRBJ1-1	TGTGCCAGCAGGCAACAGGGGGCGAACACTGAAGCTTTCTTT	CASRQQGANTEAFF
TRBV7-3	TRBD2	.	TRBJ2-1	TGTGCCAGCAGCTTATTCGGGGGGTCCCCTTTGGGAGAGCAGTTCTTC	CASSLFGGSPLGEQFF
TRBV4-1	TRBD1	.	TRBJ2-5	TGCGCCAGCAGCCACGGGACAGGGGGCATCAGAGAGACCCAGTACTTC	CASSHGTGGIRETQYF
TRBV2	.	.	TRBJ2-2	TGTGCCAGCAGAGCGACGGCGAACACCGGGGAGCTGTTTTTT	CASRATANTGELFF
TRBV18	TRBD1	once	TRBJ1-4	TGTGCCAGCTCACCACCACCGGGACAGGGGGCATTGGCTAATGAAAAACTGTTTTTT	CASSPPPGQGALANEKLFF
TRBV5-1	TRBD1	.	TRBJ1-2	TGCGCCAGCAGCTTAAACAGGGGTTCTAACTATGGCTACACCTTC	CASSLNRGSNYGYTF